The 14 T cell receptor beta chains reported below all come from one sample, sequenced in a study of shared clonotypes between healthy human individuals. The method was immunoSEQ multiplex PCR; TCRdb's version includes in-frame clones alone and lacks a portion of them. The sample yields just over 2,000,000 clones, roughly 96% seen once. Sequences were obtained from naive CD4+ T cells sorted from blood. Subset noted: CD45RA+ positively selected. Receptor source: a man younger than 35 in good health.

The chain employs TRBV7-2 and TRBJ1-5, with D tentatively TRBD1 (5 bases). Per the germline V gene, CDR1 is SGHTA and CDR2 is FQGNSA. The CDR3 spans 14 residues. The V end was cut by 1 base, the J end by 3 bases, with 7 bases between. The CDR3 here is CASSLGQYNQPQHF. CDR3 DNA sequence: TGTGCCAGCAGCTTAGGACAGTACAATCAGCCCCAGCATTTT. Full variable domain (rest looked up from reference TRBV7-2 and TRBJ1-5): GAGVSQSPSNKVTEKGKDVELRCDPISGHTALYWYRQSLGQGLEFLIYFQGNSAPDKSGLPSDRFSAERTGGSVSTLTIQRTQQEDSAVYLCASSLGQYNQPQHFGDGTRLSIL.

The chain links TRBV6-1 to TRBJ2-7; maybe TRBD1 (6 bases). The CDR3 consists of 14 residues. Germline lookup yields CDR1 MNHNS and CDR2 SASEGT. The ends were cut back, 5 bases at V and 2 bases at J, with 13 bases in the middle. The CDR3 region has the DNA TGTGCCAGCAGTAGCTTCGGGACAACCTACGAGCAGTACTTC. It specifies CASSSFGTTYEQYF.

This clone was picked up one time. CDR3 residues: CASRPGQGSEQYF. CDR3 DNA: TGTGCCAGCAGACCGGGACAGGGTAGCGAGCAGTACTTC. This chain links TRBV6-6 with TRBJ2-7; 9 bases fit TRBD1. CDR3 length: 13 residues. J gave up 6 bases and V 6 bases, and 6 bases lay outside the gene matches. CDR1 MNHNY and CDR2 SVGAGI come from the germline V gene (reference sequence).

V and J are TRBV28 and TRBJ1-6; weak D call: TRBD1 (5 bases). Germline CDR1 and CDR2: MDHEN and SYDVKM. V was trimmed by 7 bases and J by 6 bases, leaving 16 bases between them. This CDR3 has 15 residues. CDR3 in amino acids: CASTLIGQSNSPLHF. In DNA, the CDR3 is TGTGCCAGCACCTTGATAGGACAAAGTAATTCACCCCTCCACTTT.

The rearrangement links TRBV7-2 to TRBJ1-5; TRBD1 might be the D (5 bases). The germline V and J ends were trimmed by 5 bases and 7 bases, with 15 bases remaining between them. Looked up from germline, CDR1 is SGHTA and CDR2 is FQGNSA. The CDR3 is 14 amino acids. The CDR3 DNA reads TGTGCCAGCAGCCTAGGCCTCGGGGACCAGCCCCAGCATTTT. Translation: CASSLGLGDQPQHF.

The chain combines TRBV6-6 with TRBJ1-2; 9 bases fit TRBD1. This CDR3 spans 13 amino acids. J gave up 7 bases and V 7 bases, and 7 bases lay outside the gene matches. Germline V gene data show CDR1 as MNHNY and CDR2 as SVGAGI (reference sequence). The CDR3 loop is CASTVGQGIGYTF. CDR3 DNA: TGTGCCAGCACCGTGGGACAGGGAATTGGCTACACCTTC.

The V call is TRBV18, the J call TRBJ1-1; D is possibly TRBD1 (5 bases). CDR3 length: 15 amino acids. Germline V gene lookup returns CDR1 KGHSH and CDR2 LQKENI. The V end lost 0 bases, the J end lost 2 bases, and 10 bases lay between the germline ends. The CDR3 DNA reads as TGTGCCAGCTCACCACCGGTAAGGGACAACACTGAAGCTTTCTTT. Its translation: CASSPPVRDNTEAFF.

The chain carries TRBV5-1 and TRBJ2-7; D is uncertain. The CDR3 contains 13 residues. Trimming left V 5 bases short and J 3 bases short, with 12 bases between. The germline V gene encodes CDR1 SGHRS and CDR2 YFSETQ. CDR3 DNA: TGCGCCAGCAGTACGGGCATAAGCTACGAGCAGTACTTC. Its protein is CASSTGISYEQYF.

As for this clone: This sample also contains other DNA sequences that code for the same CDR3. This rearrangement joins TRBV30 to TRBJ1-1, with unresolved D. Trimming took 2 bases from V and 0 from J, leaving 7 bases between them. The CDR3 spans 13 residues. Germline V gene sequence: CDR1 GTSNPN, CDR2 SVGIG (reference sequence). CDR3 sequence reads: CAWSTALNTEAFF. CDR3 DNA: TGTGCCTGGAGTACAGCCTTGAACACTGAAGCTTTCTTT.

This chain joins TRBV7-3 and TRBJ2-1; TRBD2 matches at 11 bases. The CDR3 is 15 residues long. V gave up 5 bases and J gave up 6 bases; unmatched junction bases: 6. Germline V gives CDR1 SGHTA, CDR2 FQGTGA. The CDR3 loop is CASSPSSGGINEQFF. CDR3 in DNA: TGTGCCAGCAGCCCCTCTAGCGGGGGGATCAATGAGCAGTTCTTC.

This chain uses TRBV7-2 with TRBJ2-3, with 11 bases aligning to TRBD2. Trimming at V came to 3 bases and at J to 5 bases, leaving 10 bases not matched to a gene. This CDR3 comprises 17 residues. Germline-derived CDR1 and CDR2 are SGHTA and FQGNSA. CDR3: CASSFPLAGGHRDTQYF. In DNA, the CDR3 is TGTGCCAGCAGCTTTCCGTTAGCGGGAGGGCATCGAGATACGCAGTATTTT.

The rearrangement uses TRBV2 and TRBJ1-2; D is undetermined. CDR1 is SNHLY, CDR2 FYNNEI, per germline. V lost 2 bases and J 3 bases, leaving 7 bases between the germline ends. The CDR3 contains 13 residues. Written as DNA, the CDR3 is TGTGCCAGCAGTGAATCAGTTTACTATGGCTACACCTTC. It encodes CASSESVYYGYTF.

V and J are TRBV5-4 and TRBJ2-7, with TRBD1 matching 11 bases. The CDR3 length is 14 residues. Per the germline V gene, CDR1 is SGHNT and CDR2 is YYREEE (reference sequence). J gave up 4 bases and V 6 bases, and 6 bases lay outside the gene matches. The CDR3 spells CASTRDRGRYEQYF. The DNA for the CDR3 is TGTGCCAGCACCCGGGACAGGGGGAGGTACGAGCAGTACTTC.

The chain has TRBV5-1 and TRBJ1-1; D perhaps matches TRBD1 (6 bases). Germline V gene data show CDR1 as SGHRS and CDR2 as YFSETQ. V was trimmed by 2 bases and J by 1 base, leaving 9 bases between them. CDR3 size: 14 residues. CDR3 residues: CASSLGGRNTEAFF. The CDR3 coding sequence is TGCGCCAGCAGCTTAGGGGGAAGGAACACTGAAGCTTTCTTT.